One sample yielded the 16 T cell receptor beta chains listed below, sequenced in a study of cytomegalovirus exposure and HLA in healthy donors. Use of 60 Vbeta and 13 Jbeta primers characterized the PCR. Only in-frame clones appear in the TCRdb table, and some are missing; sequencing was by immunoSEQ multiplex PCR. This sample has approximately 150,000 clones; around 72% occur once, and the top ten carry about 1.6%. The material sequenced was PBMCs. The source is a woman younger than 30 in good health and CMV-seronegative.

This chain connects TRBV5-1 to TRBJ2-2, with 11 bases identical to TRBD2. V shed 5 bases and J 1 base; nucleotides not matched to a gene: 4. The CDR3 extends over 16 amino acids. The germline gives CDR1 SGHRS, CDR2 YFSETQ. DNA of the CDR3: TGCGCCAGCAGTCCTCTAGCGGGGGGGAACACCGGGGAGCTGTTTTTT. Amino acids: CASSPLAGGNTGELFF.

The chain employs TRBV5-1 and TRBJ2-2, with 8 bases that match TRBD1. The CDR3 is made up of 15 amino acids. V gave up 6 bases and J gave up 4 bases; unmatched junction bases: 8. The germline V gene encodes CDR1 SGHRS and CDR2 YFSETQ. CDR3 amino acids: CASTGAGGVTGELFF. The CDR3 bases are TGCGCCAGCACTGGGGCAGGGGGCGTCACCGGGGAGCTGTTTTTT.

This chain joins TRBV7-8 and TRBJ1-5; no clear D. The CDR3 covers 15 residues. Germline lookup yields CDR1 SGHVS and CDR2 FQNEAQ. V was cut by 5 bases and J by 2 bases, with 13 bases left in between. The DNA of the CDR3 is TGTGCCAGCAGCCGGTGGGAGAGAGGCAATCAGCCCCAGCATTTT. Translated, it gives CASSRWERGNQPQHF.

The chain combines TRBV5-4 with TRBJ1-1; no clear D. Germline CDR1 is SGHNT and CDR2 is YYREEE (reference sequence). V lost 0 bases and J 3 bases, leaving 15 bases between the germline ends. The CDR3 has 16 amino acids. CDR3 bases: TGTGCCAGCAGCTTGGCCGGCTCGAGGCTGTACACTGAAGCTTTCTTT. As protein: CASSLAGSRLYTEAFF. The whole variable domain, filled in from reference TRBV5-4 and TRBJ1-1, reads ETGVTQSPTHLIKTRGQQVTLRCSSQSGHNTVSWYQQALGQGPQFIFQYYREEENGRGNFPPRFSGLQFPNYSSELNVNALELDDSALYLCASSLAGSRLYTEAFFGQGTRLTVV.

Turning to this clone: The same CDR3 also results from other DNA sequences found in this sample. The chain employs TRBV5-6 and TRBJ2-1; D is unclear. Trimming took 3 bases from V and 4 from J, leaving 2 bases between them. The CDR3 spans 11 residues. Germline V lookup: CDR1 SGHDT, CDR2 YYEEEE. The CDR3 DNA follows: TGTGCCAGCAGCTCGTACAATGAGCAGTTCTTC. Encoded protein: CASSSYNEQFF.

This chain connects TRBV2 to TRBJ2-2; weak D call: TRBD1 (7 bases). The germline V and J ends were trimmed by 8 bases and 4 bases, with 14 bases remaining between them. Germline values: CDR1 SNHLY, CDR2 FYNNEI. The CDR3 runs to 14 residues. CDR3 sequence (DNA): TGTGCCAGCCAGGGGGGAGATCGCACCGGGGAGCTGTTTTTT. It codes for CASQGGDRTGELFF. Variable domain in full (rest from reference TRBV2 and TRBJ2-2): EPEVTQTPSHQVTQMGQEVILRCVPISNHLYFYWYRQILGQKVEFLVSFYNNEISEKSEIFDDQFSVERPDGSNFTLKIRSTKLEDSAMYFCASQGGDRTGELFFGEGSRLTVL.

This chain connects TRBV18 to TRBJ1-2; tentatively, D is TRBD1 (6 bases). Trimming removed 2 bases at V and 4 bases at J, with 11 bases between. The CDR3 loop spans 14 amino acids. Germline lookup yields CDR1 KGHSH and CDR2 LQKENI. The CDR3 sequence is CASSPRTESYGYTF. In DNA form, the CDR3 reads TGTGCCAGCTCACCAAGGACAGAGAGCTATGGCTACACCTTC.

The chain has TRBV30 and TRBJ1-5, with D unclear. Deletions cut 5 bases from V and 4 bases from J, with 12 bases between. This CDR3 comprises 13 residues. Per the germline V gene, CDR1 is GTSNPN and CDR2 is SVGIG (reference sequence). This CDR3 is CAWSSTGNQPQHF. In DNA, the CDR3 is TGTGCCTGGTCGTCCACGGGGAATCAGCCCCAGCATTTT.

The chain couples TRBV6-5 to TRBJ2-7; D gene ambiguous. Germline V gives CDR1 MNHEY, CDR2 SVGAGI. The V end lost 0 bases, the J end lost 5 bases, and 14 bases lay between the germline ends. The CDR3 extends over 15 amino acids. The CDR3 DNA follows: TGTGCCAGCAGTTACTCGACTCGAGCTGCGGACGAGCAGTACTTC. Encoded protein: CASSYSTRAADEQYF.

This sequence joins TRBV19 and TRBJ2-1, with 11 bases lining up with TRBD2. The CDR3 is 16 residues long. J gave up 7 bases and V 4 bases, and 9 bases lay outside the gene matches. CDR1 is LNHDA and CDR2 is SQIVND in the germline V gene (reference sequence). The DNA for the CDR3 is TGTGCCAGTAGTACCCGGACTAGCGGGCGTAGTAATGAGCAGTTCTTC. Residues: CASSTRTSGRSNEQFF.

The CDR3 bases are TGTGCCAGCAGCTTAGCAGCCCCGGGACAGGGTCATGAAAAACTGTTTTTT. Translating it yields CASSLAAPGQGHEKLFF. V and J are TRBV7-9 and TRBJ1-4, with 9 bases aligning to TRBD1. CDR1 and CDR2 (germline): SEHNR, FQNEAQ (reference sequence). Trimming removed 0 bases from V and 6 bases from J; junction bases left unmatched: 8. This CDR3 region has 17 residues.

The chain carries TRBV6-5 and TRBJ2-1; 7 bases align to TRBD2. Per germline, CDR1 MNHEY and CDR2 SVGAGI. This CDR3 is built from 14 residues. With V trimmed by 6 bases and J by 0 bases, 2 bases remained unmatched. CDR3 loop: CASSERGSYNEQFF. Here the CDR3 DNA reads TGTGCCAGCAGCGAGCGGGGCTCCTACAATGAGCAGTTCTTC.

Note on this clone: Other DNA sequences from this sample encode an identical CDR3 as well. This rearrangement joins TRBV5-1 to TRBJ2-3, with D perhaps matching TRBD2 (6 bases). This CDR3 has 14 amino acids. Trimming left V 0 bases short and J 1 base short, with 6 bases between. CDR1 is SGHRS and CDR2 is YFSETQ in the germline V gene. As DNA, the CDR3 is TGCGCCAGCAGCTTGGCTAGCGGCACAGATACGCAGTATTTT. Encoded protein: CASSLASGTDTQYF.

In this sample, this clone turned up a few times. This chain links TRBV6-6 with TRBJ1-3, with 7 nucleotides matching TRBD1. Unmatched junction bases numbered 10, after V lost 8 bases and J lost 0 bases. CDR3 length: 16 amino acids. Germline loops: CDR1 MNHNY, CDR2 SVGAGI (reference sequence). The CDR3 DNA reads TGTGCCAGCTCCCTGGGGACAGTCGACTCTGGAAACACCATATATTTT. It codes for CASSLGTVDSGNTIYF.

CDR3 DNA: TGTGCCAGCAGTGAACAGGGGAGCACTGAAGCTTTCTTT. Its protein product is CASSEQGSTEAFF. The chain employs TRBV25-1 and TRBJ1-1; perhaps TRBD1 as D (6 bases). The CDR3 is made up of 13 amino acids. CDR1 and CDR2 (germline): MGHDK, SYGVNS. Between the trimmed V and J ends, which lost 2 bases and 4 bases, there was a span of 8 bases.

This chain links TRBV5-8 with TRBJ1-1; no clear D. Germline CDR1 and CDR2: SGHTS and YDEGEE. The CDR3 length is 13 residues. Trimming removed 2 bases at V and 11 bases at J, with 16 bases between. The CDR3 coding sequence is TGTGCCAGCAGCTTTGACAACGCACTTTGGGCTTTCTTT. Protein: CASSFDNALWAFF.